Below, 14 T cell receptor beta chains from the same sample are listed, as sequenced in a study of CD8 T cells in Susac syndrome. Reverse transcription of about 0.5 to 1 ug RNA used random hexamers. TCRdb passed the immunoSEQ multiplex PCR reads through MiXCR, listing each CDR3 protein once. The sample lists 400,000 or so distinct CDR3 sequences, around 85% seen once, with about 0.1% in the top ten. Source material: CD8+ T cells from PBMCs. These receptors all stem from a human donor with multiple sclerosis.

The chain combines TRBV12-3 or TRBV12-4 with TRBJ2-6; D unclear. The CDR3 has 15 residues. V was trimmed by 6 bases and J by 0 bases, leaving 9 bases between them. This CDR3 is CASSPLPSGANVLTF. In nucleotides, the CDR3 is TGTGCCAGCAGCCCTCTCCCCTCTGGGGCCAACGTCCTGACTTTC.

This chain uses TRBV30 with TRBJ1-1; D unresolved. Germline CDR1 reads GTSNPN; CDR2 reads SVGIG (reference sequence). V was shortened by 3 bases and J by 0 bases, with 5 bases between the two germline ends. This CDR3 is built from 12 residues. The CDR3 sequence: CAWRYMNTEAFF. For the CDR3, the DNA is TGTGCCTGGAGGTATATGAACACTGAAGCTTTCTTT.

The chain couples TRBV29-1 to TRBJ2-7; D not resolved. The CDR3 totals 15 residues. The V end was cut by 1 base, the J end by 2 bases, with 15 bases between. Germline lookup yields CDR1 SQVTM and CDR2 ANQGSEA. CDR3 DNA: TGCAGCGTTGAAGTACCGGGTATAAACACCTACGAGCAGTACTTC. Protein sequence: CSVEVPGINTYEQYF.

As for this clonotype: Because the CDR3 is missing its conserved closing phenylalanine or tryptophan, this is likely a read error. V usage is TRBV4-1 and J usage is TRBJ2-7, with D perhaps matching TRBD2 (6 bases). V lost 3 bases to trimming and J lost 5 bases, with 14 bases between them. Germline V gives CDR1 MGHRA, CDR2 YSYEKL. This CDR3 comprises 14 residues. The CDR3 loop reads CASSQVTSIHEQYL. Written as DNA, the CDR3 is TGCGCCAGCAGCCAGGTAACTAGCATCCACGAGCAGTACCTC.

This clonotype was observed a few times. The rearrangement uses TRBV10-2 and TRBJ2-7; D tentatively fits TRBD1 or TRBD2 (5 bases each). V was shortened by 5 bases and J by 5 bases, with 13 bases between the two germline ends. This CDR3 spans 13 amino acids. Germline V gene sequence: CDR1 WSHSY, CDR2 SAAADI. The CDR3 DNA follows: TGCGCCAGCAGTTGGCAGGGAGTCGACGAGCAGTACTTC. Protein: CASSWQGVDEQYF.

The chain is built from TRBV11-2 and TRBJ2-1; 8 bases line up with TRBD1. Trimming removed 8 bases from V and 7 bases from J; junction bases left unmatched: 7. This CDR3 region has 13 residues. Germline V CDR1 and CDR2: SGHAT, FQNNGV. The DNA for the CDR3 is TGTGCCAGCTACGGACAGGGTGGGAATGAGCAGTTCTTC. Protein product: CASYGQGGNEQFF.

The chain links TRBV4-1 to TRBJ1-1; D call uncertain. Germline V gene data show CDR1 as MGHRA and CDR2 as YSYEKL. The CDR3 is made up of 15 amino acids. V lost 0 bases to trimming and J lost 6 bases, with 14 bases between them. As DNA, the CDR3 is TGCGCCAGCAGCCAAGAAAAGAGGGCGAGCGCTGAAGCTTTCTTT. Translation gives CASSQEKRASAEAFF.

Here the CDR3 DNA reads TGTGCCAGTAGCCCAATATTAGCGGGAGTAAACGAGCAGTACTTC. It translates to CASSPILAGVNEQYF. The chain employs TRBV19 and TRBJ2-7; TRBD2 matches at 9 bases. CDR3 length: 15 amino acids. Germline trimming cut 6 bases from V and 5 bases from J; bases unmatched to any gene: 11. The germline V gene has CDR1 LNHDA and CDR2 SQIVND (reference sequence).

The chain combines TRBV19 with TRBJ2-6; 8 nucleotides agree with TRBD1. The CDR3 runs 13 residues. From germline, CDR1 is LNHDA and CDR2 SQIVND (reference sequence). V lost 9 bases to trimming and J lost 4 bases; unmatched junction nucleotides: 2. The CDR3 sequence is CASRGLGANVLTF. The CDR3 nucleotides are TGTGCCAGCAGGGGGCTCGGGGCCAACGTCCTGACTTTC.

The CDR3 spells CAWSVGTGDNEQYF. As DNA, the CDR3 is TGTGCCTGGAGTGTAGGGACAGGGGACAACGAGCAGTACTTC. The chain combines TRBV30 with TRBJ2-7; 10 bases are shared with TRBD1. Germline assignment: CDR1 GTSNPN and CDR2 SVGIG (reference sequence). Trimming took 0 bases from V and 5 from J; bases not matched to a gene: 4. The CDR3 has 14 amino acids.

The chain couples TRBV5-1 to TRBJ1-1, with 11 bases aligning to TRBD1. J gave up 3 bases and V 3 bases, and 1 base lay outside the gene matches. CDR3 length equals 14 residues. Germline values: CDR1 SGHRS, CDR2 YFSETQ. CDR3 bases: TGCGCCAGCAGCTGGACAGGGGGCTACACTGAAGCTTTCTTT. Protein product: CASSWTGGYTEAFF.

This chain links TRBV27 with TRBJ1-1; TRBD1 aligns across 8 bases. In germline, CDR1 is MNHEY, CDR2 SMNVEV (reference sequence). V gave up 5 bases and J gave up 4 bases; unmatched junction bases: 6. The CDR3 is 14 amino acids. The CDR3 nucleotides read TGTGCCAGCAGTCCGGGACAGGCTTTCACTGAAGCTTTCTTT. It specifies CASSPGQAFTEAFF.

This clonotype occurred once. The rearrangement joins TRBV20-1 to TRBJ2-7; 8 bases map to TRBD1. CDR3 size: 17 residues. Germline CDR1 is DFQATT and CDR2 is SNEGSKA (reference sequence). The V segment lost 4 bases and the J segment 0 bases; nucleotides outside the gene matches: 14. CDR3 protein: CSATSGESTGGSYEQYF. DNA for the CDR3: TGCAGTGCTACCTCCGGGGAATCCACAGGGGGCTCCTACGAGCAGTACTTC.

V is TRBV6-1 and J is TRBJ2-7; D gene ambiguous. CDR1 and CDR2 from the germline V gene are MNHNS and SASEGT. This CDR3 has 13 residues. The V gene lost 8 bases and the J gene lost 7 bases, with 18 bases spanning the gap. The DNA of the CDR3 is TGTGCCAGCTTTAGCTACGAGTCTCGAGAGCAGTACTTC. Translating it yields CASFSYESREQYF.